The clone carrying this TCR beta chain was seen once. Germline CDR1 PRHDT, CDR2 FYEKMQ (reference sequence). Germline trimming cut 3 bases from V and 6 bases from J; bases unmatched to any gene: 5. The CDR3 is 15 amino acids. The data were taken from a study of blood T cell repertoires in COVID-19. As handled by the study authors: Amplification of reference gene primers was used by the study to estimate nucleated cell counts. The repertoire was sequenced with immunoSEQ multiplex PCR; TCRdb's copy has only in-frame clones and lacks some. V and J calls and clone size come straight from that table; D and trimming were deduced from the DNA. Among under 300,000 clones listed, about nine tenths were seen once. Participant age was roughly 18 to 100 years, and participants resided in about 25 US areas. Participants had their cohort set by participant-reported clinical history.

Sequencing input: PBMCs or T cells enriched from blood (not recorded which). The chain couples TRBV13 to TRBJ2-7; 13 bases are shared with TRBD2. This clonotype was obtained from a woman in her forties with acute COVID-19. CDR3 sequence: CASSLWTSGRIEQYF. CDR3 bases: TGTGCCAGCAGCTTGTGGACTAGCGGGAGAATCGAGCAGTACTTC.